These T cell receptor beta chains were read from a single sample in a study of spatial heterogeneity in lung cancer. MiXCR, applied by TCRdb to the 5' RACE reads, yields one record per CDR3 protein. In the table there are about 120,000 distinct CDR3 sequences, 10% to 15% of which are singletons. The sample was PBMCs, taken at follow-up. The receptors shown here come from a male donor with early-stage non-small cell lung cancer. CDR3s include the opening cysteine and the closing phenylalanine or tryptophan. Each record gives: clone size, CDR3 length, V gene, J gene, D gene, CDR3 protein, CDR3 DNA. The D gene is left open where the match is weak. Clone sizes are given selectively: once, few, many, or a class where the clone is expanded.

size: few
length: 17
V: TRBV27
J: TRBJ1-6
D: -
CDR3: CASRPDIFSSYNSPLHF
DNA: TGTGCCAGCAGGCCCGACATTTTTAGCTCCTATAATTCACCCCTCCACTTT

size: many
length: 12
V: TRBV28
J: TRBJ1-6
D: -
CDR3: CASSPGVSPLHF
DNA: TGTGCCAGCAGCCCAGGGGTTTCACCCCTCCACTTT

size: many
length: 14
V: TRBV11-2
J: TRBJ2-1
D: TRBD1
CDR3: CASSLGRQGGEQFF
DNA: TGTGCCAGCAGCCTCGGCAGACAGGGTGGTGAGCAGTTCTTC

size: -
length: 16
V: TRBV5-4
J: TRBJ2-3
D: -
CDR3: CASSLKVAPGTDTQYF
DNA: TGTGCCAGCAGCTTGAAGGTAGCCCCGGGCACAGATACGCAGTATTTT

size: -
length: 14
V: TRBV6-5
J: TRBJ1-4
D: -
CDR3: CASSYTQPNEKLFF
DNA: TGTGCCAGCAGTTACACCCAACCTAATGAAAAACTGTTTTTT

size: many
length: 14
V: TRBV20-1
J: TRBJ1-5
D: TRBD1
CDR3: CSARVGTGGQPQHF
DNA: TGCAGTGCTAGAGTCGGGACAGGGGGACAGCCCCAGCATTTT

size: -
length: 16
V: TRBV18
J: TRBJ2-1
D: -
CDR3: CASSPPRSTSYNEQFF
DNA: TGTGCCAGCTCACCACCACGGTCGACCTCCTACAATGAGCAGTTCTTC

size: -
length: 15
V: TRBV21-1
J: TRBJ1-2
D: -
CDR3: CASSKDPETIYGYTF
DNA: TGTGCCAGCAGCAAAGACCCCGAGACGATCTATGGCTACACCTTC

size: -
length: 13
V: TRBV3-1
J: TRBJ2-7
D: -
CDR3: CASSHRGGYEQYF
DNA: TGTGCCAGCAGCCACAGGGGGGGTTACGAGCAGTACTTC

size: many
length: 16
V: TRBV6-2/TRBV6-3
J: TRBJ1-5
D: TRBD1
CDR3: CASSLGAGGFNQPQHF
DNA: TGTGCCAGCAGCCTAGGGGCAGGGGGTTTCAATCAGCCCCAGCATTTT

size: -
length: 13
V: TRBV6-1
J: TRBJ1-1
D: -
CDR3: CASSETARTEAFF
DNA: TGTGCCAGCAGTGAAACAGCCAGGACTGAAGCTTTCTTT

size: many
length: 14
V: TRBV5-6
J: TRBJ2-7
D: -
CDR3: CASSPMGPSYEQYF
DNA: TGTGCCAGCAGCCCGATGGGACCCTCCTACGAGCAGTACTTC

size: many
length: 15
V: TRBV3-1
J: TRBJ1-1
D: -
CDR3: CASSQRGRGNTEAFF
DNA: TGTGCCAGCAGCCAAAGGGGACGGGGGAACACTGAAGCTTTCTTT

size: -
length: 14
V: TRBV19
J: TRBJ1-5
D: TRBD1
CDR3: CASTRTGGARAQHF
DNA: TGTGCCAGCACCCGGACAGGGGGCGCCCGGGCCCAGCATTTT

size: many
length: 14
V: TRBV29-1
J: TRBJ2-3
D: TRBD2
CDR3: CSVVSAGPTDTQYF
DNA: TGCAGCGTTGTTTCAGCGGGACCAACAGATACGCAGTATTTT

size: -
length: 14
V: TRBV20-1
J: TRBJ2-3
D: -
CDR3: CSARTSRGTDTQYF
DNA: TGCAGTGCCAGGACTAGCAGGGGGACAGATACGCAGTATTTT

size: -
length: 16
V: TRBV3-1
J: TRBJ2-4
D: TRBD2
CDR3: CASSQGAAGGSGIQYF
DNA: TGTGCCAGCAGCCAGGGGGCAGCGGGGGGATCCGGCATTCAGTACTTC

size: few
length: 14
V: TRBV4-1
J: TRBJ1-5
D: -
CDR3: CASSQGLGVGPQHF
DNA: TGCGCCAGCAGCCAAGGCTTGGGGGTCGGGCCCCAGCATTTT

size: -
length: 16
V: TRBV28
J: TRBJ2-4
D: -
CDR3: CASSPYSPSGKNIQYF
DNA: TGTGCCAGCAGCCCGTACTCCCCCTCGGGCAAAAACATTCAGTACTTC

size: few
length: 13
V: TRBV10-3
J: TRBJ1-1
D: -
CDR3: CAISFRVDTEAFF
DNA: TGTGCCATCAGTTTCAGGGTTGACACTGAAGCTTTCTTT

size: many
length: 15
V: TRBV19
J: TRBJ1-2
D: -
CDR3: CASSIVHRGLYGYTF
DNA: TGTGCCAGTAGTATCGTGCATCGAGGATTATATGGCTACACCTTC

size: many
length: 14
V: TRBV27
J: TRBJ1-1
D: -
CDR3: CASSFLRGGTEAFF
DNA: TGTGCCAGCAGTTTTCTCCGGGGCGGGACTGAAGCTTTCTTT

size: many
length: 16
V: TRBV18
J: TRBJ2-5
D: TRBD2
CDR3: CASSPRTRGDQETQYF
DNA: TGTGCCAGCTCACCTCGGACTCGGGGGGACCAAGAGACCCAGTACTTC

size: few
length: 15
V: TRBV7-9
J: TRBJ2-1
D: -
CDR3: CASSPGTYPHNEQFF
DNA: TGTGCCAGCAGCCCGGGGACCTACCCCCACAATGAGCAGTTCTTC

size: few
length: 14
V: TRBV5-4
J: TRBJ2-3
D: -
CDR3: CASSSVTGTDTQYF
DNA: TGTGCCAGCAGCTCGGTGACTGGGACAGATACGCAGTATTTT

size: -
length: 14
V: TRBV3-1
J: TRBJ1-5
D: -
CDR3: CASSLTDSNQPQHF
DNA: TGTGCCAGCAGCCTGACAGATAGCAATCAGCCCCAGCATTTT

size: many
length: 11
V: TRBV24-1
J: TRBJ2-1
D: -
CDR3: CATGRYNEQFF
DNA: TGTGCCACCGGTCGGTACAATGAGCAGTTCTTC

size: few
length: 17
V: TRBV12-3/TRBV12-4
J: TRBJ1-5
D: TRBD1
CDR3: CASSSWGTEKGEQPQHF
DNA: TGTGCCAGCAGTTCATGGGGGACAGAGAAGGGAGAGCAGCCCCAGCATTTT

size: few
length: 12
V: TRBV5-1
J: TRBJ1-2
D: TRBD1
CDR3: CASSTTGDGYTF
DNA: TGCGCCAGCAGCACAACAGGGGATGGCTACACCTTC

size: many
length: 14
V: TRBV24-1
J: TRBJ2-6
D: -
CDR3: CAVQGSAGANVLTF
DNA: TGTGCCGTACAGGGATCCGCTGGGGCCAACGTCCTGACTTTC

size: many
length: 13
V: TRBV18
J: TRBJ1-1
D: -
CDR3: CASSRTGNTEAFF
DNA: TGTGCCAGCTCACGGACGGGGAACACTGAAGCTTTCTTT

size: few
length: 13
V: TRBV5-5
J: TRBJ2-2
D: -
CDR3: CASSLTTTGELFF
DNA: TGTGCCAGCAGCTTGACGACTACCGGGGAGCTGTTTTTT

size: -
length: 14
V: TRBV7-2
J: TRBJ1-2
D: TRBD1
CDR3: CASRNTGGLMGYTF
DNA: TGTGCCAGCAGGAACACAGGGGGGTTGATGGGCTACACCTTC

size: many
length: 16
V: TRBV9
J: TRBJ2-3
D: -
CDR3: CASSVDPQASTDTQYF
DNA: TGTGCCAGCAGCGTAGACCCGCAAGCTAGCACAGATACGCAGTATTTT

size: many
length: 15
V: TRBV9
J: TRBJ2-3
D: -
CDR3: CASSLGGLGADTQYF
DNA: TGTGCCAGCAGCCTTGGGGGTCTTGGCGCAGATACGCAGTATTTT

size: many
length: 13
V: TRBV29-1
J: TRBJ1-5
D: TRBD1
CDR3: CSVRQGNNQPQHF
DNA: TGCAGCGTTCGACAGGGGAACAATCAGCCCCAGCATTTT

size: many
length: 12
V: TRBV10-2
J: TRBJ2-7
D: -
CDR3: CASSEAEYEQYF
DNA: TGCGCCAGCAGTGAGGCGGAGTACGAGCAGTACTTC

size: -
length: 12
V: TRBV6-5
J: TRBJ2-2
D: -
CDR3: CASRRGTGELFF
DNA: TGTGCCAGCAGAAGGGGTACCGGGGAGCTGTTTTTT

size: -
length: 14
V: TRBV5-1
J: TRBJ2-7
D: TRBD1
CDR3: CASSPPQPGGEQYF
DNA: TGCGCCAGCAGCCCGCCCCAACCAGGGGGCGAGCAGTACTTC

size: -
length: 13
V: TRBV5-1
J: TRBJ2-2
D: -
CDR3: CASSSLAAGELFF
DNA: TGCGCCAGCAGCTCCTTGGCGGCCGGGGAGCTGTTTTTT

size: few
length: 11
V: TRBV18
J: TRBJ2-2
D: -
CDR3: CASRNTGELFF
DNA: TGTGCCAGCCGGAACACCGGGGAGCTGTTTTTT

size: few
length: 12
V: TRBV2
J: TRBJ2-7
D: TRBD2
CDR3: CAVSGGLYEQYF
DNA: TGTGCCGTGTCGGGGGGGTTGTACGAGCAGTACTTC

size: many
length: 15
V: TRBV11-3
J: TRBJ2-7
D: TRBD2
CDR3: CASSFQRGSSYEQYF
DNA: TGTGCCAGCAGCTTTCAGCGGGGGAGCTCCTACGAGCAGTACTTC

size: few
length: 14
V: TRBV2
J: TRBJ2-4
D: -
CDR3: CASRRDSRNSIQYF
DNA: TGTGCCAGCAGGCGGGACTCCCGAAACTCGATTCAGTACTTC

size: -
length: 13
V: TRBV20-1
J: TRBJ2-2
D: TRBD1
CDR3: CSSERGLTGELFF
DNA: TGCAGTTCAGAGAGGGGGCTCACCGGGGAGCTGTTTTTT

size: few
length: 14
V: TRBV5-6
J: TRBJ2-7
D: TRBD2
CDR3: CASRGGGAAYEQYF
DNA: TGTGCCAGCAGGGGGGGAGGGGCTGCCTACGAGCAGTACTTC

size: many
length: 15
V: TRBV10-3
J: TRBJ2-3
D: TRBD1
CDR3: CAISGGGSPGDTQYF
DNA: TGTGCCATCAGTGGAGGGGGCAGTCCGGGAGATACGCAGTATTTT

size: -
length: 13
V: TRBV28
J: TRBJ1-5
D: -
CDR3: CASKQGMDQPQHF
DNA: TGTGCCAGCAAACAGGGCATGGATCAGCCCCAGCATTTT